This TCR beta chain was sequenced for a study of Tregs in tolerant kidney transplant recipients. This table comes from immunoSEQ multiplex PCR, and its TCRdb copy is limited to in-frame clones, with some not included. The sample includes some 110,000 clones, around nine tenths of them seen just once. The V gene's germline CDR1 is SGDLS and CDR2 YYNGEE. The CDR3 is 16 amino acids. Deletions cut 4 bases from V and 1 base from J, with 16 bases between. The chain couples TRBV9 to TRBJ2-3; D tentatively reads TRBD1 or TRBD2 (6 bases each). The TCR comes from a human donor in good health. The sequencing input was CD4+ T cells from blood. CDR3 coding DNA: TGTGCCAGCAGCCCCATCGGGGGCCGAGGCACAGATACGCAGTATTTT. This encodes CASSPIGGRGTDTQYF. Combining the CDR3 with reference TRBV9 and TRBJ2-3 gives the whole variable domain DSGVTQTPKHLITATGQRVTLRCSPRSGDLSVYWYQQSLDQGLQFLIQYYNGEERAKGNILERFSAQQFPDLHSELNLSSLELGDSALYFCASSPIGGRGTDTQYFGPGTRLTVL.